This T cell receptor beta chain derives from a study of T cells in Graves' hyperthyroidism and ophthalmopathy. Concerning this clonotype: What it binds is unknown.

There are 15 residues in the CDR3. The germline gives CDR1 KGHSH, CDR2 LQKENI. V lost 2 bases, J lost 8 bases, and 15 bases lay in between. The study, taken as a whole, reports: Blood also carried most thyroid clonotypes expanded above 0.001.

Those patients with uncontrolled infection, other autoimmune disease, pregnancy or lactation were excluded. Diagnostic decisions used clinical symptoms, serum thyroxine and TRAb, thyroid ultrasound and orbital computed tomography. The PBMCs were taken from approximately 9.7 ml of fresh peripheral blood. Amplification of TCR beta CDR3 regions was performed using RNA transcripts as template. Researchers ran a first-round RT-PCR on the TCR CDR3 using the HTBI primer set. MiXCR, run by TCRdb on the multiplex PCR reads, gives a single entry per CDR3 protein. This sample carries over 250,000 distinct CDR3 sequences, roughly 22% of them seen once, and the ten largest clones take around 65%.

V usage is TRBV18 and J usage is TRBJ1-4; maybe TRBD1 (6 bases). What was sequenced was blood. This TCR was recovered from a man younger than 45 with Graves' ophthalmopathy. CDR3 amino acids: CASSPLLGAREKLFF. In nucleotides, the CDR3 is TGTGCCAGCTCACCATTGCTGGGGGCAAGAGAAAAACTGTTTTTT.